This T cell receptor beta chain was captured by sequencing in a study of blood T cell repertoires in COVID-19. Profiled with immunoSEQ multiplex PCR; TCRdb holds only in-frame clones, not every one. The table has under 250,000 clones, roughly four fifths seen once. Participant-reported clinical history was the basis for cohort assignment. Recovered Cohort 3 donors showed two negative PCRs, clearance, or symptom resolution. Germline CDR1 reads SEHNR; CDR2 reads FQNEAQ (reference sequence). The V and J ends lost 5 bases and 5 bases, in that order; junction bases with no gene match: 6. The CDR3 has 14 residues.

The chain carries TRBV7-9 and TRBJ1-5; 7 nucleotides align to TRBD1. The source material was PBMCs or T cells enriched from blood (not recorded which). The clonotype comes from a woman aged 60-70 years who had recovered from COVID-19. CDR3 in amino acids: CASSPRDSHQPQHF. The CDR3 region has the DNA TGTGCCAGCAGCCCTCGGGACAGCCATCAGCCCCAGCATTTT.